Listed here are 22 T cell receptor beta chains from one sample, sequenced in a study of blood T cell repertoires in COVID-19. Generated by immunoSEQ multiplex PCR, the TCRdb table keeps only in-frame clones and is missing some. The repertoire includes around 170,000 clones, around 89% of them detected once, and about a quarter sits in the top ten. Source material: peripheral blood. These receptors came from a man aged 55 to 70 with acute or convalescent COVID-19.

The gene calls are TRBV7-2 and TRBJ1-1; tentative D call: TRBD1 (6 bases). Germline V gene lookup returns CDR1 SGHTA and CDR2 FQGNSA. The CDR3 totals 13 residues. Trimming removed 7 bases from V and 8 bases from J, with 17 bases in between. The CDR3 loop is CASNHRASVEAFF. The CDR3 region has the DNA TGTGCCAGCAATCACAGGGCTTCGGTCGAAGCTTTCTTT.

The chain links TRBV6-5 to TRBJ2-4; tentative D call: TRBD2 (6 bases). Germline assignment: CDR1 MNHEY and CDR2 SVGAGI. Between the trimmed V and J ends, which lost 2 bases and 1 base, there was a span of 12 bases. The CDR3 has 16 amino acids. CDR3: CASSYVGGVAKNIQYF. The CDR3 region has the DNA TGTGCCAGCAGTTACGTGGGGGGAGTTGCCAAAAACATTCAGTACTTC.

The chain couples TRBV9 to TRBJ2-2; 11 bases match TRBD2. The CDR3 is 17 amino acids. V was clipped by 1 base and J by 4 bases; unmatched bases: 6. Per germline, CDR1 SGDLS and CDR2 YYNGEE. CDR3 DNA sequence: TGTGCCAGCAGCGTAAGCCTAGCGGGGGGCGGCACCGGGGAGCTGTTTTTT. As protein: CASSVSLAGGGTGELFF.

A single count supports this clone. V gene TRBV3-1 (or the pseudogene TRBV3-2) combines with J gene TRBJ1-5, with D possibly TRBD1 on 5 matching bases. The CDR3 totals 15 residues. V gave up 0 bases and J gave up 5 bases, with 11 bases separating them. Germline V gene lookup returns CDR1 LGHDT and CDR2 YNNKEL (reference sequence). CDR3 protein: CASSQDRGGDQPQHF. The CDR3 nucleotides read TGTGCCAGCAGCCAAGATCGGGGGGGAGATCAGCCCCAGCATTTT.

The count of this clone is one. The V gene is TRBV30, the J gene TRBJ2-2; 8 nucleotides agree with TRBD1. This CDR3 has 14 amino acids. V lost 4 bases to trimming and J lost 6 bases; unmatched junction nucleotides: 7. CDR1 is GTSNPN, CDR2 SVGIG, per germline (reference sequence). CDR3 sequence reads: CAWKGTGWSGELFF. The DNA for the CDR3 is TGTGCCTGGAAGGGGACAGGTTGGTCCGGGGAGCTGTTTTTT.

The CDR3 here is CASSRHETVFYTEAFF. As DNA, the CDR3 is TGTGCCAGCAGTAGACATGAGACAGTATTTTACACTGAAGCTTTCTTT. The chain joins TRBV25-1 to TRBJ1-1; the D gene is possibly TRBD1 (5 bases). Germline V gene data show CDR1 as MGHDK and CDR2 as SYGVNS. The CDR3 totals 16 residues. V lost 5 bases and J 3 bases, leaving 19 bases between the germline ends.

This CDR3 is CAPEEQREDTDTQYF. CDR3 DNA sequence: TGTGCCCCCGAGGAACAGCGGGAGGACACAGATACGCAGTATTTT. J is TRBJ2-3 and V is TRBV6-5, with TRBD2 matching over 9 bases. The CDR3 contains 15 residues. Unmatched junction bases numbered 11, after V lost 11 bases and J lost 2 bases. Germline CDR1 reads MNHEY; CDR2 reads SVGAGI.

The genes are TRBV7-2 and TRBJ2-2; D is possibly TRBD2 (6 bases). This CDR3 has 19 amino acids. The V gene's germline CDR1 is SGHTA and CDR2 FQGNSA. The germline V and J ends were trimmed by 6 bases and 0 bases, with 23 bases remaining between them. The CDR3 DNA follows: TGTGCCAGCAGTCGACGGTTTTCGGGACTCTCGGCGAACACCGGGGAGCTGTTTTTT. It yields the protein CASSRRFSGLSANTGELFF.

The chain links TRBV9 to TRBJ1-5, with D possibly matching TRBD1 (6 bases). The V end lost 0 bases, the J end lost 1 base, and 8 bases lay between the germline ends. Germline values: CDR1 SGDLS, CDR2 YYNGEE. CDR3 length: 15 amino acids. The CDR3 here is CASSVDGQSNQPQHF. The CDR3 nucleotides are TGTGCCAGCAGCGTAGACGGACAGAGCAATCAGCCCCAGCATTTT.

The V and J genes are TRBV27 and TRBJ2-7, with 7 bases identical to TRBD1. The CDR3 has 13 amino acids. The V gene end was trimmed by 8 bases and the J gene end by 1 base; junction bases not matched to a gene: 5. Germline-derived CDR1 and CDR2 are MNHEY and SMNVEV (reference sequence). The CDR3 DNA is TGTGCCAGCCGGGACAGTGTATCCTACGAGCAGTACTTC. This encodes CASRDSVSYEQYF.

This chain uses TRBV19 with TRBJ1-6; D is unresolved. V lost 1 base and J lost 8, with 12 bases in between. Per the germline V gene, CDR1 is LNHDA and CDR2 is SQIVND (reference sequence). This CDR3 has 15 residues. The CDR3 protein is CASSIGTPGHSPLHF. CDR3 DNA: TGTGCCAGTAGTATAGGGACTCCCGGACATTCACCCCTCCACTTT.

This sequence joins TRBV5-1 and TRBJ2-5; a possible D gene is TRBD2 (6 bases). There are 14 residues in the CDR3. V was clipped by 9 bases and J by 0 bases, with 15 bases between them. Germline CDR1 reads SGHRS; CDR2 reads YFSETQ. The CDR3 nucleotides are TGCGCCACCTCGGAGGGGCCAAACCAAGAGACCCAGTACTTC. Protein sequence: CATSEGPNQETQYF.

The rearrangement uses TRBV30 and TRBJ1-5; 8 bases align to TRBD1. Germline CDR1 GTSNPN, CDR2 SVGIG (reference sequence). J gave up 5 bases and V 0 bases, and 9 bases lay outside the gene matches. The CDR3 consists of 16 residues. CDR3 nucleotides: TGTGCCTGGAGTGTCAAATCGTCAGGGGGCGATCAGCCCCAGCATTTT. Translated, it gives CAWSVKSSGGDQPQHF.

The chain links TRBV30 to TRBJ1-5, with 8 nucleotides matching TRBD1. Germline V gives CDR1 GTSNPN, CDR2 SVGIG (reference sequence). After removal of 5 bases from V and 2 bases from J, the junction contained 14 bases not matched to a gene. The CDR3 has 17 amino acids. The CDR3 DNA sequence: TGTGCCTGGGGACAGGGCCCGCCTTGGAATGGCAATCAGCCCCAGCATTTT. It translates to CAWGQGPPWNGNQPQHF.

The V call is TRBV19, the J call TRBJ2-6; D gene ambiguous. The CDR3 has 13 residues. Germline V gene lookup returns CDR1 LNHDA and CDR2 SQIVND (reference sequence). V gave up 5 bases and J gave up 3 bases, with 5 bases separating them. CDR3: CASSASGANVLTF. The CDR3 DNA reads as TGTGCCAGTAGTGCGAGTGGGGCCAACGTCCTGACTTTC.

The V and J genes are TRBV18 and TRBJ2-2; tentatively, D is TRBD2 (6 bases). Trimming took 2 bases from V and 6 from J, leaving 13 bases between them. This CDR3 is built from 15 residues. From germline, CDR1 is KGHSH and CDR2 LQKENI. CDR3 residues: CASSPNLGSAGELFF. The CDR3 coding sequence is TGTGCCAGCTCACCAAACCTCGGGAGTGCCGGGGAGCTGTTTTTT.

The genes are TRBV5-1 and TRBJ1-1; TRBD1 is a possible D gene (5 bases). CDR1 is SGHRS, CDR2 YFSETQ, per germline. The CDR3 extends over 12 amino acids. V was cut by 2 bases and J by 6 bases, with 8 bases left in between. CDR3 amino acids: CASSFGGAEAFF. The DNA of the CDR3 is TGCGCCAGCAGCTTTGGAGGGGCTGAAGCTTTCTTT.

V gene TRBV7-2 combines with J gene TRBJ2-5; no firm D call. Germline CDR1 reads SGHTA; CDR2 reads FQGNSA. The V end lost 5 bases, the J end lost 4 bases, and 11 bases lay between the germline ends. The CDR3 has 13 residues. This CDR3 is CASSKVPGETQYF. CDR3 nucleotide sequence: TGTGCCAGCAGCAAGGTCCCAGGAGAGACCCAGTACTTC.

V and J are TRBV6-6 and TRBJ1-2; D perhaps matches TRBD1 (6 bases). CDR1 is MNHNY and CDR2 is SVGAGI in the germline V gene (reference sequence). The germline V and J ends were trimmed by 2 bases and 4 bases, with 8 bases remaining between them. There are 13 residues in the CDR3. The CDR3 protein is CASSYGGAYGYTF. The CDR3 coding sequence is TGTGCCAGCAGTTACGGGGGGGCCTATGGCTACACCTTC.

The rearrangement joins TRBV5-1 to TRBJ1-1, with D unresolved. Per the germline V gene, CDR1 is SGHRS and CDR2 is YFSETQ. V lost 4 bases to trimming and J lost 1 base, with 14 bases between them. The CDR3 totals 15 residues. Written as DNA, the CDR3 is TGCGCCAGCAGCCCTCCCGCGGTCGCGAACACTGAAGCTTTCTTT. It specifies CASSPPAVANTEAFF.

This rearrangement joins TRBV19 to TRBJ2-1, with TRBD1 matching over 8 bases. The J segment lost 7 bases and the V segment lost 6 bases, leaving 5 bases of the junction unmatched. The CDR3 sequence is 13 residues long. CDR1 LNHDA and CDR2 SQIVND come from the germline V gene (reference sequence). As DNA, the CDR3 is TGTGCCAGTAGGAGGACAGGGACAAATGAGCAGTTCTTC. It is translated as CASRRTGTNEQFF. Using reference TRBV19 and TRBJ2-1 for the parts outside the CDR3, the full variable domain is DGGITQSPKYLFRKEGQNVTLSCEQNLNHDAMYWYRQDPGQGLRLIYYSQIVNDFQKGDIAEGYSVSREKKESFPLTVTSAQKNPTAFYLCASRRTGTNEQFFGPGTRLTVL.

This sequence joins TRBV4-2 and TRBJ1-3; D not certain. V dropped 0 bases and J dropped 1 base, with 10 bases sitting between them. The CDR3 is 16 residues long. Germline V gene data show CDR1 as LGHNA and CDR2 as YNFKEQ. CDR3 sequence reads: CASSQDGAMSGNTIYF. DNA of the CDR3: TGTGCCAGCAGCCAAGATGGAGCAATGTCTGGAAACACCATATATTTT.